This entry features one T cell receptor (beta chain) sequence. Method: immunoSEQ multiplex PCR; TCRdb's copy keeps in-frame clones and lacks some. The sample consists of 65,000 to 90,000 clones, approximately 90% of them appearing once. The data originate from a study of blood T cell repertoires in COVID-19. Study-level background: Sites in the United States, Italy and Spain provided acute and convalescent COVID-19 samples. PBMCs, B-cell-depleted T cells, or T cells were the source of the cDNA or gDNA that made up the material.

The CDR3 has 15 residues. Germline V gene lookup returns CDR1 LGHNA and CDR2 YSLEER. The V gene lost 1 base and the J gene lost 5 bases, with 14 bases spanning the gap. The sequence was obtained from a woman in her 50s with active or convalescent COVID-19. The rearrangement joins TRBV4-3 to TRBJ1-2; the D is unclear. The sequenced material came from peripheral blood. CDR3 in DNA: TGCGCCAGCAGCCAAGGGAGGTCATCTCAGTATGGCTACACCTTC. The encoded protein is CASSQGRSSQYGYTF.